Sequencing of this TCR beta chain was carried out in a study of T cells after yellow fever vaccination. The CDR3 totals 17 residues. V was clipped by 2 bases and J by 2 bases; unmatched bases: 4. CDR1 and CDR2 from the germline V gene are SGHVS and FNYEAQ. This clonotype was counted only a few times. TCRdb processed the 5' RACE reads anew with MiXCR; each CDR3 protein has one entry. Of about 340,000 distinct CDR3 sequences listed, around 3.9% were seen once; the top ten hold approximately 25%. The source was PBMCs, collected 5 days after the yellow fever booster vaccination. V and J are TRBV7-6 and TRBJ1-4, with 11 bases fitting TRBD1. This clonotype originated in a man between 18 and 29 years old who received the YFV17D yellow fever vaccine. DNA for the CDR3: TGTGCCAGCAGCTTACCCGGACAGGGGGCGACTAATGAAAAACTGTTTTTT. Its translation: CASSLPGQGATNEKLFF. Using reference TRBV7-6 and TRBJ1-4 for the parts outside the CDR3, the full variable domain is GAGVSQSPRYKVTKRGQDVALRCDPISGHVSLYWYRQALGQGPEFLTYFNYEAQQDKSGLPNDRFSAERPEGSISTLTIQRTEQRDSAMYRCASSLPGQGATNEKLFFGSGTQLSVL.